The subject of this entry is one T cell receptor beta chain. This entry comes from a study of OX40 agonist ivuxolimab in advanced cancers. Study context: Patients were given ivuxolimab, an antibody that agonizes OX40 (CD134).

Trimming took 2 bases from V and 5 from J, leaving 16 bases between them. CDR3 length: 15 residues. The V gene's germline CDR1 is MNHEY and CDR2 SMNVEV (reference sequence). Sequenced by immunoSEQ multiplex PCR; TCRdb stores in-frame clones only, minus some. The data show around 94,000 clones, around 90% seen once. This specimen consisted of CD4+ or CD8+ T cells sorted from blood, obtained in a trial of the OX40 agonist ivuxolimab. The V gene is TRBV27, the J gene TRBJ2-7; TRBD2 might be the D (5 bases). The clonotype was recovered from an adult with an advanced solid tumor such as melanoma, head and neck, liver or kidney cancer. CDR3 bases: TGTGCCAGCAGTTTAAAGCGGAAGTTCCCCCACGAGCAGTACTTC. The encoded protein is CASSLKRKFPHEQYF.